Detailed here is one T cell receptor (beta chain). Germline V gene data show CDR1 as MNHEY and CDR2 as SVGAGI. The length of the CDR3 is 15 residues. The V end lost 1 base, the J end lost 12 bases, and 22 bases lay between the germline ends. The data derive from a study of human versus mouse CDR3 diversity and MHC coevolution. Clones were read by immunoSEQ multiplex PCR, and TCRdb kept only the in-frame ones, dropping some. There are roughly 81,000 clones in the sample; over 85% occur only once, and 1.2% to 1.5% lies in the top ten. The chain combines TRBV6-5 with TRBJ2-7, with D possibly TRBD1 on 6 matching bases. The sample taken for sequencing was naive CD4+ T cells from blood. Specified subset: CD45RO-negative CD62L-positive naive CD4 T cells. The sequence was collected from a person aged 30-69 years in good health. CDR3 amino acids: CASSYFVKSSGGLYF. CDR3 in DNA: TGTGCCAGCAGTTACTTTGTAAAGTCGAGTGGGGGCCTGTACTTC.